These T cell receptor beta chains were read from a single sample in a study of beta chain features in type 1 diabetes. The repertoire was sequenced with immunoSEQ multiplex PCR; TCRdb's copy has only in-frame clones and lacks some. The repertoire includes about 160,000 clones, approximately 9% of them detected once, and 2% to 2.5% sits in the top ten. The sample was central memory CD4+ T cells from blood. The origin of the receptors is a young woman in good health. Both conserved end residues are part of each CDR3. The D gene is left open where the match is weak. Clone size, where shown, is once, few, many, or a class for clones that have expanded.

J gene: TRBJ1-1; D gene: TRBD1; clone size: NA; V gene: TRBV9; CDR3 DNA: TGTGCCAGCAGCGCAGGACAGGGGGCTCGGGGCACTGAAGCTTTCTTT; CDR3 protein: CASSAGQGARGTEAFF
J gene: TRBJ1-6; D gene: NA; clone size: NA; V gene: TRBV5-4; CDR3 DNA: TGTGCCAGCAGCTCAGCAGCGGGGGCCGCCAGTTCACCCCTCCACTTT; CDR3 protein: CASSSAAGAASSPLHF
J gene: TRBJ2-5; D gene: NA; clone size: few; V gene: TRBV29-1; CDR3 DNA: TGCAGCGTTGTTGGGGCAGGGGATCAAGAGACCCAGTACTTC; CDR3 protein: CSVVGAGDQETQYF
J gene: TRBJ2-3; D gene: NA; clone size: many; V gene: TRBV7-9; CDR3 DNA: TGTGCCAGCAGCTTAGGGCCGGGAGCAGCAGATACGCAGTATTTT; CDR3 protein: CASSLGPGAADTQYF
J gene: TRBJ2-4; D gene: NA; clone size: few; V gene: TRBV11-3; CDR3 DNA: TGTGCCAGCAGCTTAGATCGGGGAGGTGGAGCCAAAAACATTCAGTACTTC; CDR3 protein: CASSLDRGGGAKNIQYF
J gene: TRBJ2-3; D gene: TRBD2; clone size: NA; V gene: TRBV11-3; CDR3 DNA: TGTGCCAGCAGCTTAGACGGCGGGAGGACAGATACGCAGTATTTT; CDR3 protein: CASSLDGGRTDTQYF
J gene: TRBJ2-5; D gene: NA; clone size: few; V gene: TRBV5-1; CDR3 DNA: TGCGCCAGCAGGGAGGGGGCTGGGGAGACCCAGTACTTC; CDR3 protein: CASREGAGETQYF
J gene: TRBJ2-3; D gene: TRBD1; clone size: few; V gene: TRBV13; CDR3 DNA: TGTGCCAGCAGCCCCAGGGGGACAGGGAGCACAGATACGCAGTATTTT; CDR3 protein: CASSPRGTGSTDTQYF
J gene: TRBJ2-7; D gene: NA; clone size: NA; V gene: TRBV5-6; CDR3 DNA: TGTGCCAGCAGCTTGACAGGGATGGACTACGAGCAGTACTTC; CDR3 protein: CASSLTGMDYEQYF
J gene: TRBJ2-7; D gene: NA; clone size: few; V gene: TRBV29-1; CDR3 DNA: TGCAGCGTTGAACAGGGGGGCAGGTACGAGCAGTACTTC; CDR3 protein: CSVEQGGRYEQYF
J gene: TRBJ2-7; D gene: TRBD1; clone size: few; V gene: TRBV30; CDR3 DNA: TGTGCCTGGAGTGTACGGGGGACAGGCTTCTACGAGCAGTACTTC; CDR3 protein: CAWSVRGTGFYEQYF
J gene: TRBJ2-7; D gene: NA; clone size: few; V gene: TRBV5-4; CDR3 DNA: TGTGCCAGCAGCTCAAGGGGGATAGCGGGCGCCACCTACGAGCAGTACTTC; CDR3 protein: CASSSRGIAGATYEQYF
J gene: TRBJ2-5; D gene: TRBD2; clone size: few; V gene: TRBV5-1; CDR3 DNA: TGCGCCAGCAGTCCCGGAGCGGGGGGGTATCAAGAGACCCAGTACTTC; CDR3 protein: CASSPGAGGYQETQYF
J gene: TRBJ2-6; D gene: NA; clone size: NA; V gene: TRBV10-3; CDR3 DNA: TGTGCCACCTACCGAACAGGGTCATATGCTGGGGCCAACGTCCTGACTTTC; CDR3 protein: CATYRTGSYAGANVLTF
J gene: TRBJ1-2; D gene: NA; clone size: NA; V gene: TRBV1; CDR3 DNA: TGCACCAGCAGCCTGCACCTCAGCGGGTATGGCTACACCTTC; CDR3 protein: CTSSLHLSGYGYTF
J gene: TRBJ2-5; D gene: NA; clone size: NA; V gene: TRBV6-5; CDR3 DNA: TGTGCCAGTGTTGCGGGACCAGCCCAAGAGACCCAGTACTTC; CDR3 protein: CASVAGPAQETQYF
J gene: TRBJ2-3; D gene: TRBD1; clone size: few; V gene: TRBV5-1; CDR3 DNA: TGCGCCAGCAGCTTGTTTCAGGGGGCCCCAGATACGCAGTATTTT; CDR3 protein: CASSLFQGAPDTQYF
J gene: TRBJ2-3; D gene: TRBD2; clone size: NA; V gene: TRBV25-1; CDR3 DNA: TGTACCAGCACACTAGCGGGCCAGAATACGCAGTATTTT; CDR3 protein: CTSTLAGQNTQYF
J gene: TRBJ2-5; D gene: TRBD2; clone size: once; V gene: TRBV7-2; CDR3 DNA: TGTGCCAGCAGCTACCCTAGCGGCCAAGAGACCCAGTACTTC; CDR3 protein: CASSYPSGQETQYF
J gene: TRBJ2-1; D gene: NA; clone size: NA; V gene: TRBV25-1; CDR3 DNA: TGTGCCAGCAGTGGAAGGGGGGGCAGTGAGCAGTTCTTC; CDR3 protein: CASSGRGGSEQFF
J gene: TRBJ2-2; D gene: TRBD1; clone size: few; V gene: TRBV18; CDR3 DNA: TGTGCCAGCTCATCAGGGACAGGGGCGAACACCGGGGAGCTGTTTTTT; CDR3 protein: CASSSGTGANTGELFF
J gene: TRBJ1-2; D gene: NA; clone size: NA; V gene: TRBV19; CDR3 DNA: TGTGCCAGTAGTTTGTCCCTCTATGGCTACACCTTC; CDR3 protein: CASSLSLYGYTF
J gene: TRBJ2-3; D gene: TRBD2; clone size: few; V gene: TRBV4-2; CDR3 DNA: TGTGCCAGCAGCCAAGATAGGGCTAGCGGGGGGAGGAATACGCAGTATTTT; CDR3 protein: CASSQDRASGGRNTQYF
J gene: TRBJ2-3; D gene: TRBD2; clone size: NA; V gene: TRBV5-8; CDR3 DNA: TGTGCCAGCAGCCGGGGACTAGCGGGCACAGATACGCAGTATTTT; CDR3 protein: CASSRGLAGTDTQYF
J gene: TRBJ1-3; D gene: TRBD1; clone size: NA; V gene: TRBV28; CDR3 DNA: TGTGCCAGCAGTACCCCCCGACAGGGAACAGCTGGAAACACCATATATTTT; CDR3 protein: CASSTPRQGTAGNTIYF
J gene: TRBJ1-2; D gene: TRBD1; clone size: NA; V gene: TRBV6-6; CDR3 DNA: TGTGCCAGCAGTTACGAGAGGGGGCGAGGTGGCTACACCTTC; CDR3 protein: CASSYERGRGGYTF
J gene: TRBJ1-4; D gene: NA; clone size: few; V gene: TRBV7-9; CDR3 DNA: TGTGCCAGCAGCTTAGCCACAGGGCTAGGAGGACTGTTTTTT; CDR3 protein: CASSLATGLGGLFF
J gene: TRBJ2-1; D gene: TRBD2; clone size: NA; V gene: TRBV5-1; CDR3 DNA: TGCGCCAGCAGCTCGTTACTAGCGGGAGGGGCGAATGAGCAGTTCTTC; CDR3 protein: CASSSLLAGGANEQFF
J gene: TRBJ2-1; D gene: NA; clone size: NA; V gene: TRBV7-2; CDR3 DNA: TGTGCCAGCACCAGCGGACCCTACAATGAGCAGTTCTTC; CDR3 protein: CASTSGPYNEQFF
J gene: TRBJ2-3; D gene: NA; clone size: few; V gene: TRBV29-1; CDR3 DNA: TGCAGCGTTGACCCAGGGACAGATACGCAGTATTTT; CDR3 protein: CSVDPGTDTQYF
J gene: TRBJ2-5; D gene: TRBD1; clone size: NA; V gene: TRBV29-1; CDR3 DNA: TGCAGCGCCCTCCCGACAGGGTATTTAGAGACCCAGTACTTC; CDR3 protein: CSALPTGYLETQYF
J gene: TRBJ1-1; D gene: TRBD1; clone size: few; V gene: TRBV2; CDR3 DNA: TGTGCCAGCAGGGGGGACAGGGGAGGAAGCACTGAAGCTTTCTTT; CDR3 protein: CASRGDRGGSTEAFF
J gene: TRBJ2-5; D gene: TRBD1; clone size: few; V gene: TRBV7-2; CDR3 DNA: TGTGCCAGCAGCCCTAGACAGGGGGAGACCCAGTACTTC; CDR3 protein: CASSPRQGETQYF
J gene: TRBJ1-1; D gene: TRBD1; clone size: many; V gene: TRBV29-1; CDR3 DNA: TGCAGCGTACAGGGGCTGACTGAAGCTTTCTTT; CDR3 protein: CSVQGLTEAFF
J gene: TRBJ1-2; D gene: NA; clone size: NA; V gene: TRBV6-5; CDR3 DNA: TGTGCCAGCAGTGAGGCAGGGAACTATGGCTACACCTTC; CDR3 protein: CASSEAGNYGYTF
J gene: TRBJ1-1; D gene: NA; clone size: NA; V gene: TRBV5-6; CDR3 DNA: TGTGCCAGCAGCCTCCCCGGGGGGGACACTGAAGCTTTCTTT; CDR3 protein: CASSLPGGDTEAFF
J gene: TRBJ2-7; D gene: TRBD1; clone size: NA; V gene: TRBV11-1; CDR3 DNA: TGTGCCAGCAGTACAGGGGTGACCTCTTACGAGCAGTACTTC; CDR3 protein: CASSTGVTSYEQYF
J gene: TRBJ2-1; D gene: NA; clone size: NA; V gene: TRBV7-9; CDR3 DNA: TGTGCCAGCAGTATTTACAATGAGCAGTTCTTC; CDR3 protein: CASSIYNEQFF
J gene: TRBJ1-2; D gene: NA; clone size: few; V gene: TRBV11-2; CDR3 DNA: TGTGCCAGCGTTAATCCGGGGGACCTGCGCCACACCTTC; CDR3 protein: CASVNPGDLRHTF
J gene: TRBJ1-2; D gene: NA; clone size: NA; V gene: TRBV6-6; CDR3 DNA: TGTGCCAGCAGTTCCGATAGACAGAATGGCTACACCTTC; CDR3 protein: CASSSDRQNGYTF
J gene: TRBJ1-5; D gene: NA; clone size: few; V gene: TRBV2; CDR3 DNA: TGTGCCAGCAGTGAAAGGGGAGGGCAGCCCCAGCATTTT; CDR3 protein: CASSERGGQPQHF
J gene: TRBJ2-1; D gene: TRBD1; clone size: NA; V gene: TRBV4-1; CDR3 DNA: TGCGCCAGCAGCCAAGAGTGGGACAGGGACAATGAGCAGTTCTTC; CDR3 protein: CASSQEWDRDNEQFF
J gene: TRBJ1-1; D gene: NA; clone size: NA; V gene: TRBV7-2; CDR3 DNA: TGTGCCAGCAGCCCTTATGGTTACGGGGCTTTCTTT; CDR3 protein: CASSPYGYGAFF
J gene: TRBJ2-5; D gene: NA; clone size: NA; V gene: TRBV9; CDR3 DNA: TGTGCCAGCAGCGTAGTTGCGGGGCAGACCCAGTACTTC; CDR3 protein: CASSVVAGQTQYF
J gene: TRBJ2-7; D gene: TRBD1; clone size: NA; V gene: TRBV5-1; CDR3 DNA: TGCGCCAGCAGCCCTCTTGGACAGGGCCACGAGCAGTACTTC; CDR3 protein: CASSPLGQGHEQYF
J gene: TRBJ1-2; D gene: NA; clone size: NA; V gene: TRBV4-2; CDR3 DNA: TGTGCCAGCAGCCAAGATAGTTCACAGGGCTATGGCTACACCTTC; CDR3 protein: CASSQDSSQGYGYTF
J gene: TRBJ2-1; D gene: TRBD2; clone size: few; V gene: TRBV18; CDR3 DNA: TGTGCCAGCTCACCACCGGGACTAGCGGGGGAGGAGCAGTTCTTC; CDR3 protein: CASSPPGLAGEEQFF
J gene: TRBJ2-3; D gene: TRBD2; clone size: many; V gene: TRBV7-2; CDR3 DNA: TGTGCCAGGAGCGGGGGGGGTCCAGATACGCAGTATTTT; CDR3 protein: CARSGGGPDTQYF
J gene: TRBJ2-1; D gene: TRBD1; clone size: many; V gene: TRBV19; CDR3 DNA: TGTGCCAGTACAAGAGGGGGCGGTGGAAATGAGCAGTTCTTC; CDR3 protein: CASTRGGGGNEQFF
J gene: TRBJ2-5; D gene: TRBD2; clone size: NA; V gene: TRBV6-5; CDR3 DNA: TGTGCCAGCAGATCTGCGGGAGGGGCGAAAGAGACCCAGTACTTC; CDR3 protein: CASRSAGGAKETQYF
J gene: TRBJ1-4; D gene: NA; clone size: few; V gene: TRBV7-9; CDR3 DNA: TGTGCCACCCAGGACTCAAATGAAAAACTGTTTTTT; CDR3 protein: CATQDSNEKLFF
J gene: TRBJ2-5; D gene: TRBD2; clone size: few; V gene: TRBV4-1; CDR3 DNA: TGCGCCAGCAGCCAAGATCTACTAGCGGGAGGAGAGACCCAGTACTTC; CDR3 protein: CASSQDLLAGGETQYF
J gene: TRBJ2-1; D gene: TRBD2; clone size: few; V gene: TRBV5-4; CDR3 DNA: TGTGCCAGCAGCTTGGGACTAGCGAACAATGAGCAGTTCTTC; CDR3 protein: CASSLGLANNEQFF
J gene: TRBJ2-3; D gene: NA; clone size: many; V gene: TRBV4-3; CDR3 DNA: TGCGCCAGCAGCCAAGATACGGGGGTGGGCACAGATACGCAGTATTTT; CDR3 protein: CASSQDTGVGTDTQYF
J gene: TRBJ2-4; D gene: TRBD2; clone size: NA; V gene: TRBV6-1; CDR3 DNA: TGTGCCAGCAGTGAACCCGGGGAGGGGTATTCGTCGTACTTC; CDR3 protein: CASSEPGEGYSSYF
J gene: TRBJ2-1; D gene: TRBD2; clone size: few; V gene: TRBV5-1; CDR3 DNA: TGCGCCAGCAGCGCCGGGACTAGCGGCGGCGATGAGCAGTTCTTC; CDR3 protein: CASSAGTSGGDEQFF
J gene: TRBJ2-1; D gene: NA; clone size: few; V gene: TRBV30; CDR3 DNA: TGTGCCTGGAGAAAAACGGCCCAGGGAGAGCAGTTCTTC; CDR3 protein: CAWRKTAQGEQFF